Here is one T cell receptor beta chain with its context. The antigen is undetermined. These data originate in a study of shared clonotypes between healthy human individuals. Whole-study context: Participating donors consisted of two women and a few men aged 18 to 49.

The ends were cut back, 0 bases at V and 9 bases at J, with 10 bases in the middle. The CDR3 has 13 residues. CDR1 and CDR2 (germline): MGHRA, YSYEKL. Naivety among CD8 cells was defined by CD45RO negativity and positive CCR7 selection, thereby excluding terminally differentiated effector memory CD45RA+ cells. The table came from immunoSEQ multiplex PCR; TCRdb's copy has only in-frame clones and leaves some out. This sample has about 2.1 million clones, with 93% found just once. Study results and limitations: Clonotypes that were shared across a few donors made up around 5% of naive CD4 clonotypes.

The sample comprised naive CD8+ T cells from PBMCs. The sequence came from a man aged 18 to 29 in good health. Some clones in this sample may be carry-over from other donors' samples. The chain recombines TRBV4-1 with TRBJ2-3, with unresolved D. The CDR3 DNA reads TGCGCCAGCAGCCAAGATCAGGTTGTCACGCAGTATTTT. Translated: CASSQDQVVTQYF.